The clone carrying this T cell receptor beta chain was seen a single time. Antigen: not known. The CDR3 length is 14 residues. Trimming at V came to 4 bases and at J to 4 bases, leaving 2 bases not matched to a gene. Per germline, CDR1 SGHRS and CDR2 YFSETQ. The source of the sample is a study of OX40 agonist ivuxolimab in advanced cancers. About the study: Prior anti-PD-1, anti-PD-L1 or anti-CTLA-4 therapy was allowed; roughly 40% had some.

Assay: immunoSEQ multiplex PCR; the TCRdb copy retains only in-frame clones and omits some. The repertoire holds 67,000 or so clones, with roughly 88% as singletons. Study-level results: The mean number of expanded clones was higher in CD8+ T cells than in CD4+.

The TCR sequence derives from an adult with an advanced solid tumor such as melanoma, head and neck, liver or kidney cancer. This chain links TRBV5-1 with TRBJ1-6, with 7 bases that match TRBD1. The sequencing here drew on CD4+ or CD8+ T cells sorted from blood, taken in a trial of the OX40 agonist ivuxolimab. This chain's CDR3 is CASSVGQYNSPLHF. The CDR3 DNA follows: TGCGCCAGCAGCGTGGGACAGTATAATTCACCCCTCCACTTT.